This T cell receptor beta chain is from a study of blood T cell repertoires in COVID-19. Clones were read by immunoSEQ multiplex PCR, and TCRdb kept only the in-frame ones, dropping some. The sample consists of about 16,000 clones, roughly nine tenths of them appearing once. This receptor was taken from a woman of 80 years or more with COVID-19, enrolled during active disease. The sequencing sample was made of peripheral blood.

In DNA form, the CDR3 reads TGTGCCAGCAGCTTGACAGGGGCGAGGGGCAATCAGCCCCAGCATTTT. Amino acid sequence: CASSLTGARGNQPQHF. The chain has TRBV7-9 and TRBJ1-5; TRBD1 agrees at 8 bases. V dropped 3 bases and J dropped 2; count of bases not matched to a gene: 6. Germline V lookup: CDR1 SEHNR, CDR2 FQNEAQ (reference sequence). This CDR3 has 16 amino acids.